The clone carrying this T cell receptor (beta chain) was seen more than once but under ten times. Its antigen remains unknown. The sample originates from a study of cytomegalovirus exposure and HLA in healthy donors. Study-level background: Earlier, 110 million or so unique TCR beta sequences were recovered from roughly 180 million T cells by an analysis.

The PCR used 60 Vbeta and 13 Jbeta primers. This table comes from immunoSEQ multiplex PCR, and its TCRdb copy is limited to in-frame clones, with some not included. The data hold 50,000 to 75,000 clones, with about 81% observed a single time. The CDR3 is 14 amino acids. CDR1 MNHNY and CDR2 SVGAGI come from the germline V gene (reference sequence). Trimming stripped 5 bases from V and 2 bases from J, with 10 bases between. Points from the study as a whole: In a later analysis, V- and J-gene trimming of beta chains associated with a DCLRE1C missense variant, replicated independently. What was likely a sequencing artifact was a cluster of highly shared sequence variants.

The sequencing sample was made of PBMCs. The source of this sequence is a man aged 30-40 years in good health and CMV-seropositive. The chain carries TRBV6-6 and TRBJ1-5, with a weak D call TRBD1 (6 bases). CDR3 bases: TGTGCCAGCAGTCTACAGGGCGGCAATCAGCCCCAGCATTTT. Translating gives CASSLQGGNQPQHF.